The 23 T cell receptor beta chains given below trace back to one sample, sequenced in a study of sequential checkpoint blockade in melanoma. Clones were read by immunoSEQ multiplex PCR, and TCRdb kept only the in-frame ones, dropping some. The table has 20,000 to 25,000 clones, around 82% seen once; the top ten hold around a tenth. Treatment in this sample: randomized to nivolumab then ipilimumab (arm A) or the reverse (arm B). Here the sequenced sample was CD8+ T cells sorted from blood (inferred from file names), taken from a patient given nivolumab and ipilimumab in sequence. The receptors stem from a human donor with melanoma.

The chain couples TRBV28 to TRBJ1-2; unclear D gene. V lost 8 bases and J lost 4, with 11 bases in between. Germline lookup yields CDR1 MDHEN and CDR2 SYDVKM. This CDR3 comprises 12 residues. The CDR3 DNA reads as TGTGCCAGCTTAGCAGCGGCCTATGGCTACACCTTC. It is translated as CASLAAAYGYTF.

The chain carries TRBV11-1 and TRBJ2-1; 7 bases agree with TRBD1. The CDR3 extends over 16 amino acids. V gave up 6 bases and J gave up 4 bases; unmatched junction bases: 12. Germline V CDR1 and CDR2: SGHAT, FQDESV (reference sequence). The CDR3 here is CASSQLTGVPYNEQFF. CDR3 nucleotides: TGTGCCAGCAGTCAGTTAACAGGGGTCCCATACAATGAGCAGTTCTTC. Complete variable domain (other parts from reference TRBV11-1 and TRBJ2-1): EAEVAQSPRYKITEKSQAVAFWCDPISGHATLYWYRQILGQGPELLVQFQDESVVDDSQLPKDRFSAERLKGVDSTLKIQPAELGDSAMYLCASSQLTGVPYNEQFFGPGTRLTVL.

This rearrangement joins TRBV5-1 to TRBJ1-2, with a tentative D call TRBD1 (5 bases). Germline CDR1 is SGHRS and CDR2 is YFSETQ. The CDR3 is 14 residues long. The germline V and J ends were trimmed by 3 bases and 4 bases, with 13 bases remaining between them. DNA of the CDR3: TGCGCCAGCAGCTCACAGATCCAGGGCTATGGCTACACCTTC. Residues: CASSSQIQGYGYTF.

The chain combines TRBV11-2 with TRBJ2-1, with TRBD2 identical over 7 bases. CDR3 length equals 16 residues. Germline V gene sequence: CDR1 SGHAT, CDR2 FQNNGV. The junction had 9 bases not matched to a gene; V was cut back by 5 bases and J by 2 bases. CDR3 amino acids: CASSLQTSRTYNEQFF. Written as DNA, the CDR3 is TGTGCCAGCAGCCTCCAGACTAGCCGAACCTACAATGAGCAGTTCTTC. Full variable domain (outside the CDR3, taken from reference TRBV11-2 and TRBJ2-1): EAGVAQSPRYKIIEKRQSVAFWCNPISGHATLYWYQQILGQGPKLLIQFQNNGVVDDSQLPKDRFSAERLKGVDSTLKIQPAKLEDSAVYLCASSLQTSRTYNEQFFGPGTRLTVL.

In regard to this clone: Since no conserved phenylalanine or tryptophan closes the CDR3, a read error is the likely cause. The chain is built from TRBV18 and TRBJ1-2; the D is unclear. Germline values: CDR1 KGHSH, CDR2 LQKENI. V lost 3 bases to trimming and J lost 6 bases, with 8 bases between them. The CDR3 consists of 12 residues. The CDR3 sequence is CASSPAGDGYTL. CDR3 coding DNA: TGTGCCAGCTCACCTGCTGGAGATGGCTACACCCTC.

J is TRBJ1-3 and V is TRBV29-1; no firm D call. Trimming removed 5 bases from V and 0 bases from J, with 8 bases in between. There are 13 residues in the CDR3. Germline CDR1 is SQVTM and CDR2 is ANQGSEA. CDR3 in DNA: TGCAGCGTTCTAAGCTACTCTGGAAACACCATATATTTT. Its protein is CSVLSYSGNTIYF.

CDR3 amino acids: CATSRDRTSLETQYF. CDR3 nucleotide sequence: TGTGCCACCAGCAGAGATCGGACTAGTTTAGAGACCCAGTACTTC. V is TRBV15 and J is TRBJ2-5; 7 positions agree with TRBD2. The trim removed 0 bases at V and 4 bases at J, leaving 5 bases unmatched. The CDR3 is made up of 15 amino acids. Per germline, CDR1 LNHNV and CDR2 YYDKDF (reference sequence). The entire variable domain, with the rest obtained from reference TRBV15 and TRBJ2-5, is as follows: DAMVIQNPRYQVTQFGKPVTLSCSQTLNHNVMYWYQQKSSQAPKLLFHYYDKDFNNEADTPDNFQSRRPNTSFCFLDIRSPGLGDTAMYLCATSRDRTSLETQYFGPGTRLLVL.

The chain is built from TRBV4-2 and TRBJ1-2; 9 bases fit TRBD1. The V and J ends lost 4 bases and 8 bases, in that order; junction bases with no gene match: 8. There are 14 residues in the CDR3. Germline CDR1 reads LGHNA; CDR2 reads YNFKEQ. CDR3 sequence (DNA): TGTGCCAGCAGCCCTTTGGACAGGGGTGGCGGCTACACCTTC. Amino acid sequence: CASSPLDRGGGYTF.

This chain links TRBV9 with TRBJ2-3, with D possibly TRBD1 on 6 matching bases. The CDR3 extends over 16 amino acids. The V gene lost 0 bases and the J gene lost 3 bases, with 14 bases spanning the gap. The germline CDR1 and CDR2 sequences are SGDLS and YYNGEE. The CDR3 loop is CASSVDGRGDTDTQYF. The CDR3 DNA follows: TGTGCCAGCAGCGTAGACGGCAGGGGAGATACAGATACGCAGTATTTT. Full variable domain (remainder filled in from reference TRBV9 and TRBJ2-3): DSGVTQTPKHLITATGQRVTLRCSPRSGDLSVYWYQQSLDQGLQFLIQYYNGEERAKGNILERFSAQQFPDLHSELNLSSLELGDSALYFCASSVDGRGDTDTQYFGPGTRLTVL.

The sample holds one count of this clone. The chain joins TRBV11-2 to TRBJ2-7; the match to TRBD1 covers 8 bases. Germline V CDR1 and CDR2: SGHAT, FQNNGV. The CDR3 runs 15 residues. V trimming: 5 bases; J trimming: 0 bases; junction bases outside the gene matches: 6. The CDR3 DNA is TGTGCCAGCAGCAGCCGGGACAGGAGCTCCTACGAGCAGTACTTC. Its translation: CASSSRDRSSYEQYF.

This rearrangement joins TRBV9 to TRBJ1-4; 9 bases line up with TRBD1. J was trimmed by 8 bases and V by 0 bases; bases with no gene match: 8. The length of the CDR3 is 16 residues. Germline V lookup: CDR1 SGDLS, CDR2 YYNGEE. CDR3 sequence: CASSVDNGQGYEKLFF. The CDR3 DNA is TGTGCCAGCAGCGTAGATAATGGACAGGGGTACGAAAAACTGTTTTTT.

The chain has TRBV18 and TRBJ2-1; D gene unclear. Deletions cut 6 bases from V and 3 bases from J, with 3 bases between. Germline-derived CDR1 and CDR2 are KGHSH and LQKENI. The CDR3 has 11 amino acids. CDR3 in DNA: TGTGCCAGCTCCCTCTACAATGAGCAGTTCTTC. Amino acids: CASSLYNEQFF.

The chain couples TRBV15 to TRBJ2-3; D is unresolved. Trimming shortened V by 0 bases and J by 0 bases, and 13 bases separated the two germline ends. Germline assignment: CDR1 LNHNV and CDR2 YYDKDF (reference sequence). This CDR3 is 17 amino acids long. CDR3 amino acids: CATSRDDSQSSTDTQYF. The DNA for the CDR3 is TGTGCCACCAGCAGAGACGATAGCCAATCTAGCACAGATACGCAGTATTTT.

Worth noting for this clone: The conserved final phenylalanine or tryptophan is absent from the CDR3, which likely points to a read error. The J gene is TRBJ1-2, the V gene TRBV6-5; 7 bases agree with TRBD1. Germline lookup yields CDR1 MNHEY and CDR2 SVGAGI. J was trimmed by 4 bases and V by 6 bases; bases with no gene match: 11. The CDR3 has 15 amino acids. This CDR3 reads CASRLALGGAYGYTL. CDR3 DNA: TGTGCCAGCAGATTAGCTTTAGGGGGCGCCTATGGCTACACCCTC.

This chain connects TRBV7-2 to TRBJ2-7; TRBD1 agrees at 10 bases. V trimming: 4 bases; J trimming: 2 bases; junction bases outside the gene matches: 2. The CDR3 is 14 residues long. The germline V gene has CDR1 SGHTA and CDR2 FQGNSA. In nucleotides, the CDR3 is TGTGCCAGCAGCTGGACAGGGGGGGCCTACGAGCAGTACTTC. It codes for CASSWTGGAYEQYF.

V and J are TRBV27 and TRBJ1-2; D is perhaps TRBD1 (5 bases). The CDR3 is 15 residues long. Per germline, CDR1 MNHEY and CDR2 SMNVEV (reference sequence). Trimming removed 5 bases from V and 4 bases from J, with 17 bases in between. The CDR3 protein is CASSTRGGRSYGYTF. The CDR3 DNA follows: TGTGCCAGCAGTACCCGCGGGGGGAGAAGCTATGGCTACACCTTC.

V and J are TRBV30 and TRBJ2-6, with TRBD1 matching 7 bases. The length of the CDR3 is 16 residues. V dropped 0 bases and J dropped 3; count of bases not matched to a gene: 5. Germline loops: CDR1 GTSNPN, CDR2 SVGIG (reference sequence). CDR3 in DNA: TGTGCCTGGAGTGTACAGAGGGGGCTTGGGGCCAACGTCCTGACTTTC. It encodes CAWSVQRGLGANVLTF.

The chain carries TRBV2 and TRBJ2-2, with 7 bases that match TRBD1. Germline CDR1 is SNHLY and CDR2 is FYNNEI. The CDR3 contains 15 residues. J lost 0 bases, V lost 6 bases, and 4 bases had no gene match. CDR3 in DNA: TGTGCCAGCAGACCCCAGGGGGCGAACACCGGGGAGCTGTTTTTT. Its protein is CASRPQGANTGELFF.

This clone is deemed large (0.1 to 1%). V usage is TRBV5-1 and J usage is TRBJ1-1; 9 bases match TRBD1. The CDR3 runs to 16 residues. V lost 2 bases and J lost 1; bases outside the gene matches: 6. Germline V gene sequence: CDR1 SGHRS, CDR2 YFSETQ. Here the CDR3 DNA reads TGCGCCAGCAGCTTCCGGGCGGGACAGGGGAACACTGAAGCTTTCTTT. Amino acid sequence: CASSFRAGQGNTEAFF.

V and J are TRBV6-6 and TRBJ1-1, with D uncertain. CDR3 size: 15 residues. Germline V gene sequence: CDR1 MNHNY, CDR2 SVGAGI (reference sequence). V shed 6 bases and J shed 6 bases, with 20 bases lying between them. The CDR3 spells CASRPARGEFAEAFF. CDR3 nucleotide sequence: TGTGCCAGCAGACCCGCCCGCGGGGAATTCGCTGAAGCTTTCTTT.

The chain uses TRBV6-5 and TRBJ1-2; D is possibly TRBD1 (5 bases). The CDR3 runs 15 residues. The V end lost 6 bases, the J end lost 4 bases, and 18 bases lay between the germline ends. Germline values: CDR1 MNHEY, CDR2 SVGAGI. The CDR3 sequence is CASRRTGVSSYGYTF. CDR3 sequence (DNA): TGTGCCAGCAGGAGAACGGGGGTCTCTAGCTATGGCTACACCTTC.

The chain uses TRBV5-8 and TRBJ1-4, with 8 bases aligning to TRBD1. V dropped 0 bases and J dropped 0; count of bases not matched to a gene: 7. The CDR3 is 18 amino acids. In germline, CDR1 is SGHTS, CDR2 YDEGEE. CDR3 DNA: TGTGCCAGCAGCTTGGTGCCAGGGGGCCCATCAACTAATGAAAAACTGTTTTTT. Its translation: CASSLVPGGPSTNEKLFF.

This clone was recorded only once. This sequence joins TRBV11-2 and TRBJ2-2, with 13 positions matching TRBD2. J gave up 5 bases and V 3 bases, and 3 bases lay outside the gene matches. There are 16 residues in the CDR3. Germline V gene lookup returns CDR1 SGHAT and CDR2 FQNNGV. In nucleotides, the CDR3 is TGTGCCAGCAGCTTGGGACTAGCGGGATGGACCGGGGAGCTGTTTTTT. This codes for CASSLGLAGWTGELFF.